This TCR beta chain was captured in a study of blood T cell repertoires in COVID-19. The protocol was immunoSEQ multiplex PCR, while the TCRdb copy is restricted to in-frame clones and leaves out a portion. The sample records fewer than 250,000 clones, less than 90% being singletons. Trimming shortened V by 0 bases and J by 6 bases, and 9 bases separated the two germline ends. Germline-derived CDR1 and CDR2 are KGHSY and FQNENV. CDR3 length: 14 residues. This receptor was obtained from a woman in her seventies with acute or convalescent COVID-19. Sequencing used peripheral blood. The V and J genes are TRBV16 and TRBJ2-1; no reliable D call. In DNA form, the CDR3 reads TGTGCCAGCAGCCAATCGAGGTTGGGCAATGAGCAGTTCTTC. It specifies CASSQSRLGNEQFF.